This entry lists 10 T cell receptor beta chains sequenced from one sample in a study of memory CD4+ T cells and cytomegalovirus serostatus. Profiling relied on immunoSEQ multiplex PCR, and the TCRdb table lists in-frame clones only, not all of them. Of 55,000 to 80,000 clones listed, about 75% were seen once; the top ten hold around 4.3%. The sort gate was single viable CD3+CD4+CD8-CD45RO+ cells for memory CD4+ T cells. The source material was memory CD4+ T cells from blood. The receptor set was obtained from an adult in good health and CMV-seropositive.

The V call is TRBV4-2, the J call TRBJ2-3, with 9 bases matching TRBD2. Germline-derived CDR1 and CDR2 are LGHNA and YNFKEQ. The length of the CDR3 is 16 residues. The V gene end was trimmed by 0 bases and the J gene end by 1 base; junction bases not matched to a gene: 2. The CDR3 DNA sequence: TGTGCCAGCAGCCAAGAGGCTAGCGGGGGCACAGATACGCAGTATTTT. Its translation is CASSQEASGGTDTQYF.

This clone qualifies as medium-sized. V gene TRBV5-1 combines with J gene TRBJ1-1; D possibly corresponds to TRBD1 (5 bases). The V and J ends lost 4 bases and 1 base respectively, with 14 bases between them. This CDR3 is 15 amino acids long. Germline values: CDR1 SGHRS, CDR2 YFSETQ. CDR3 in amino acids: CASSVRATGNTEAFF. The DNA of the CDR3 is TGCGCCAGCAGCGTACGAGCTACAGGGAACACTGAAGCTTTCTTT.

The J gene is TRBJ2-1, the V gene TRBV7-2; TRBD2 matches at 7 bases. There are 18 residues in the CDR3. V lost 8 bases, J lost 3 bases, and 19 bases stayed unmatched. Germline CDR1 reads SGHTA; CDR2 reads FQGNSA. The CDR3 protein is CASASIGRSGENYNEQFF. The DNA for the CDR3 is TGTGCCAGCGCCAGTATAGGGAGGAGCGGGGAGAACTACAATGAGCAGTTCTTC.

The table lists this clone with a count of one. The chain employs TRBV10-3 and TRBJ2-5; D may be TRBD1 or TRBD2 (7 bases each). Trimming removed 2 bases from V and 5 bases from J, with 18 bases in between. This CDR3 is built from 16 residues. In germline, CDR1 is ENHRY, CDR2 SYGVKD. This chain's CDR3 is CAISERQGGSGETQYF. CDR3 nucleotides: TGTGCCATCAGTGAGCGCCAGGGGGGGTCGGGGGAGACCCAGTACTTC.

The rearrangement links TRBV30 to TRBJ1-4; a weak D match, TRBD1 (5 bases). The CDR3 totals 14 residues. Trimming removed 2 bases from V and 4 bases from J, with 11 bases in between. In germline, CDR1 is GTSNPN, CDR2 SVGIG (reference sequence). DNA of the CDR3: TGTGCCTGGAGTATAGGGGCCTTTAATGAAAAACTGTTTTTT. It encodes CAWSIGAFNEKLFF.

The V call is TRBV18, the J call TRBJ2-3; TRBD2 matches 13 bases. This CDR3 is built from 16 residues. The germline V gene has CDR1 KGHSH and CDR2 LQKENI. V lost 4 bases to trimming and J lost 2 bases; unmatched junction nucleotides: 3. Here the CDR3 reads CASSLGTSGNTDTQYF. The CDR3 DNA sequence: TGTGCCAGCTCACTCGGGACTAGCGGGAACACAGATACGCAGTATTTT.

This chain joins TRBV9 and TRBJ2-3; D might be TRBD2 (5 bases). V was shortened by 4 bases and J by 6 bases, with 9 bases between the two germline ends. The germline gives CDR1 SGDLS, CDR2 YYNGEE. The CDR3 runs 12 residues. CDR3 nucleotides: TGTGCCAGCAGCCCTAGAGGGGATACGCAGTATTTT. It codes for CASSPRGDTQYF.

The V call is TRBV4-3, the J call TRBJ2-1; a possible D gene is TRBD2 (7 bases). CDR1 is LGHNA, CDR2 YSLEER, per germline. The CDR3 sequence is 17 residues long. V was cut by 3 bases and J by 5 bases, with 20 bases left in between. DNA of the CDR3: TGCGCCAGCAGCCATCTCACAGGGCTAGCGGAAAACAATGAGCAGTTCTTC. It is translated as CASSHLTGLAENNEQFF.

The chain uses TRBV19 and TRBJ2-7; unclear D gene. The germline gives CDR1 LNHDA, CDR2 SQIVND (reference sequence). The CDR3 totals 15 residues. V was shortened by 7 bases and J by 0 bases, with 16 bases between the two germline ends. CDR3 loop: CASKRNFQSSYEQYF. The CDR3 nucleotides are TGTGCCAGTAAGAGGAACTTCCAGAGCTCCTACGAGCAGTACTTC.

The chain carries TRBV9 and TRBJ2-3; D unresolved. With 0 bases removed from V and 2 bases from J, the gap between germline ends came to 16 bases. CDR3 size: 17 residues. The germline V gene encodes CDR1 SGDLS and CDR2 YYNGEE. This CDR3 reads CASSVEMELGPTDTQYF. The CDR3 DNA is TGTGCCAGCAGCGTAGAGATGGAGCTTGGTCCCACAGATACGCAGTATTTT.